The rows below give T cell receptor beta chains drawn from one sample of a study of T cells in Graves' hyperthyroidism and ophthalmopathy. One entry per CDR3 protein, called by TCRdb with MiXCR from the multiplex PCR reads. Altogether a few hundred thousand distinct CDR3 sequences are present, approximately 15% being singletons, with the ten largest covering 5.8%. Sequencing was performed on blood. All receptors come from a woman aged 25 to 39 with Graves' hyperthyroidism that later progressed to Graves' ophthalmopathy. The conserved cysteine and the conserved F or W are not part of the CDR3 here.

cdr3_length j_call v_call cdr3_aa
10 TRBJ1-1 TRBV4-3 ASSQVGEEAF
13 TRBJ1-5 TRBV19 ASSIETEASQPQH
12 TRBJ2-3 TRBV15 ATSTGNRLDTQY
13 TRBJ2-7 TRBV2 ASSDFWTSRYEQY
12 TRBJ2-1 TRBV30 AWGTSGSSNEQF
13 TRBJ1-5 TRBV2 ASRTGQGISQPQH
13 TRBJ2-1 TRBV30 AWSVGAGEWNEQF
14 TRBJ1-4 TRBV28 ASSFGTLATNEKLF
15 TRBJ2-7 TRBV19 ASSIPNTSGRSYEQY
13 TRBJ2-1 TRBV27 ASWEAGGRYNEQF
19 TRBJ2-1 TRBV28 ASSPLGGGGKITSSYNEQF
13 TRBJ1-5 TRBV6-5 ASSYSGYSNQPQH
10 TRBJ2-7 TRBV7-9 ASSLDQIEQY
14 TRBJ2-2 TRBV6-2/TRBV6-3 ASTSGTGFITGELF
13 TRBJ1-4 TRBV5-1 ASANRGTGGEKLF
11 TRBJ2-7 TRBV7-2 ASSLEYYGKQY
10 TRBJ2-7 TRBV6-1 ASNPAALEQY
13 TRBJ1-3 TRBV10-3 AIRGLGGSGNTIY
13 TRBJ2-3 TRBV5-1 ASTLDRGDTDTQY
13 TRBJ1-1 TRBV20-1 SARQGSTSGTEAF
13 TRBJ2-3 TRBV20-1 SASSLAGSTDTQY
14 TRBJ2-3 TRBV9 ASSARGAPFTDTQY
9 TRBJ1-4 TRBV27 ASRTGEKLF
12 TRBJ2-7 TRBV11-1 ASSLRTNAYEQY
13 TRBJ1-5 TRBV3-1 ASSQGGREDQPQH
15 TRBJ1-1 TRBV11-3 ASSRGGMGSLNTEAF
11 TRBJ2-7 TRBV12-3/TRBV12-4 ASSGTSWDEQY
13 TRBJ2-7 TRBV29-1 SVVGSRLAGLEQY
13 TRBJ2-3 TRBV7-9 ASSPSRDRTDTQY
17 TRBJ1-4 TRBV3-1 ASSPLRGGAPTINEKLF
10 TRBJ1-5 TRBV19 ASTRGHQPQH
15 TRBJ1-1 TRBV11-2 ASSSEQPDIPYTEAF
14 TRBJ1-6 TRBV4-1 ASSQDFTVTNSPLH